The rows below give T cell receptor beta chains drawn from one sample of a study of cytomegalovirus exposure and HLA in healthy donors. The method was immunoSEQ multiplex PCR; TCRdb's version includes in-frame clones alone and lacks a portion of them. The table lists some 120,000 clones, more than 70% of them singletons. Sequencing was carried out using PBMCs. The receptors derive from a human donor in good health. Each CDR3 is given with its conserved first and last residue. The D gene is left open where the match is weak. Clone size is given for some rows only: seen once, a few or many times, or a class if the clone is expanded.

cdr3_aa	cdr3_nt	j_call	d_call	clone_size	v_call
CSVAQGLAQPQHF	TGCAGCGTTGCCCAGGGGCTAGCTCAGCCCCAGCATTTT	TRBJ1-5	.	few	TRBV29-1
CASSLVSSDTGELFF	TGTGCCAGCAGCTTAGTTAGTTCGGACACCGGGGAGCTGTTTTTT	TRBJ2-2	.	.	TRBV7-8
CASSEIPSGANVLTF	TGTGCCAGTAGTGAGATCCCCTCTGGGGCCAACGTCCTGACTTTC	TRBJ2-6	.	.	TRBV19
CASSGPFSGDLDEQFF	TGTGCCAGTAGTGGGCCGTTTAGCGGGGATTTGGATGAGCAGTTCTTC	TRBJ2-1	TRBD2	.	TRBV19
CASRLADQETQYF	TGTGCCAGCAGGCTAGCGGACCAAGAGACCCAGTACTTC	TRBJ2-5	TRBD2	.	TRBV11-2
CASSSRGSNRNEQFF	TGTGCCAGCAGTTCCAGGGGGTCGAATCGCAATGAGCAGTTCTTC	TRBJ2-1	TRBD1	.	TRBV27
CSVGGLAGGLGTDTQYF	TGCAGCGTTGGAGGGCTAGCGGGGGGTCTGGGCACAGATACGCAGTATTTT	TRBJ2-3	TRBD2	.	TRBV29-1
CASSQSAGRSSGNTIYF	TGTGCCAGCAGCCAATCGGCGGGGAGATCGTCTGGAAACACCATATATTTT	TRBJ1-3	.	.	TRBV11-1
CASSLSRRTSVGEQYF	TGTGCCAGCAGCTTAAGCAGGAGGACCTCCGTGGGTGAGCAGTACTTC	TRBJ2-7	.	.	TRBV7-2
CASSVAGGTGRNTIYF	TGTGCCAGCAGCGTAGCTGGTGGGACAGGTCGGAACACCATATATTTT	TRBJ1-3	TRBD1	.	TRBV9
CASTGGREKLFF	TGTGCCAGTACCGGAGGTCGGGAAAAACTGTTTTTT	TRBJ1-4	.	few	TRBV7-9
CASSLEGQGDYNEQFF	TGTGCCAGCAGCTTGGAGGGACAGGGCGATTACAATGAGCAGTTCTTC	TRBJ2-1	TRBD1	once	TRBV5-6
CASKPGQGYVTEAFF	TGTGCCAGTAAGCCCGGACAGGGCTATGTCACTGAAGCTTTCTTT	TRBJ1-1	TRBD1	.	TRBV19
CASSELAGQTYEQYF	TGTGCCAGCAGTGAATTAGCGGGACAGACCTACGAGCAGTACTTC	TRBJ2-7	.	few	TRBV6-1
CASSQVSGLEQFF	TGTGCCAGCAGCCAAGTTAGCGGACTTGAGCAGTTCTTC	TRBJ2-1	.	.	TRBV4-2
CASSVDRASSYEQYF	TGTGCCAGCAGCGTCGACAGGGCATCCTCCTACGAGCAGTACTTC	TRBJ2-7	TRBD1	.	TRBV7-9
CASTPDGGLQETQYF	TGTGCCAGCACCCCGGACGGGGGGCTTCAAGAGACCCAGTACTTC	TRBJ2-5	.	.	TRBV7-9
CASNRDSYEQYF	TGTGCCAGCAATCGGGATTCATACGAGCAGTACTTC	TRBJ2-7	.	.	TRBV2
CASSPAISRDYGYTF	TGTGCCAGCAGTCCCGCAATTAGTCGGGACTATGGCTACACCTTC	TRBJ1-2	.	.	TRBV2
CASTTGNTEAFF	TGTGCCAGCACGACAGGGAACACTGAAGCTTTCTTT	TRBJ1-1	.	.	TRBV7-9
CASDLAGAAGYTF	TGTGCCAGCGATCTAGCGGGGGCTGCCGGCTACACCTTC	TRBJ1-2	.	.	TRBV6-6
CASSPSEYEQYF	TGTGCCAGCAGCCCTTCTGAGTACGAGCAGTACTTC	TRBJ2-7	.	.	TRBV4-1
CASSSGGSPYNEQFF	TGTGCCAGCAGTTCGGGGGGATCCCCCTACAATGAGCAGTTCTTC	TRBJ2-1	TRBD2	.	TRBV28
CASSFLGTGTYNEQFF	TGTGCCAGCAGTTTCTTAGGGACAGGGACCTACAATGAGCAGTTCTTC	TRBJ2-1	TRBD1	.	TRBV27
CASSYAGTGQETQYF	TGTGCCAGCAGTTACGCGGGGACAGGTCAGGAGACCCAGTACTTC	TRBJ2-5	TRBD1	.	TRBV6-5
CASSQAGYGTAQETQYF	TGCGCCAGCAGCCAAGCAGGATACGGGACAGCCCAAGAGACCCAGTACTTC	TRBJ2-5	TRBD1	.	TRBV4-1
CASSDRQDNEQFF	TGTGCCAGCAGTGATAGACAGGATAATGAGCAGTTCTTC	TRBJ2-1	.	.	TRBV6-6
CASSYSILRSPLHF	TGTGCCAGCAGTTACTCGATATTGCGTTCACCCCTCCACTTT	TRBJ1-6	.	.	TRBV6-5
CASSQDRSQVGWDTQYF	TGCGCCAGCAGCCAAGATAGATCGCAGGTGGGTTGGGATACGCAGTATTTT	TRBJ2-3	.	once	TRBV4-1
CASSLLAGDTAFQTQYF	TGCGCCAGCAGCTTGTTAGCGGGGGACACCGCCTTTCAGACCCAGTACTTC	TRBJ2-5	TRBD2	.	TRBV5-1
CASSGGGGQETQYF	TGTGCCAGCAGCGGCGGGGGAGGGCAAGAGACCCAGTACTTC	TRBJ2-5	TRBD2	.	TRBV7-6
CASSEVEGSRYF	TGTGCCAGCAGTGAAGTTGAGGGATCCAGGTATTTT	TRBJ1-3	.	few	TRBV2
CASSFEARGYTF	TGTGCCAGCAGTTTTGAAGCCCGTGGCTACACCTTC	TRBJ1-2	.	.	TRBV28
CASSLSVYEQYF	TGTGCCAGCAGCTTGTCTGTTTACGAGCAGTACTTC	TRBJ2-7	.	.	TRBV7-9
CASSLASGADTGELFF	TGTGCTAGCAGCTTAGCAAGTGGGGCCGACACCGGGGAGCTGTTTTTT	TRBJ2-2	.	.	TRBV7-7
CASSLDSGAPNTIYF	TGTGCCAGCAGCTTAGATTCAGGGGCCCCAAACACCATATATTTT	TRBJ1-3	.	.	TRBV7-2
CASSFQGTEAFF	TGCGCCAGCAGCTTTCAGGGAACTGAAGCTTTCTTT	TRBJ1-1	.	.	TRBV5-1
CASSSGQMNTEAFF	TGTGCCAGCAGTTCTGGACAGATGAACACTGAAGCTTTCTTT	TRBJ1-1	.	few	TRBV6-6
CASSVGGTEIYEQYF	TGTGCCAGCAGCGTAGGGGGGACAGAAATCTACGAGCAGTACTTC	TRBJ2-7	TRBD1	.	TRBV9